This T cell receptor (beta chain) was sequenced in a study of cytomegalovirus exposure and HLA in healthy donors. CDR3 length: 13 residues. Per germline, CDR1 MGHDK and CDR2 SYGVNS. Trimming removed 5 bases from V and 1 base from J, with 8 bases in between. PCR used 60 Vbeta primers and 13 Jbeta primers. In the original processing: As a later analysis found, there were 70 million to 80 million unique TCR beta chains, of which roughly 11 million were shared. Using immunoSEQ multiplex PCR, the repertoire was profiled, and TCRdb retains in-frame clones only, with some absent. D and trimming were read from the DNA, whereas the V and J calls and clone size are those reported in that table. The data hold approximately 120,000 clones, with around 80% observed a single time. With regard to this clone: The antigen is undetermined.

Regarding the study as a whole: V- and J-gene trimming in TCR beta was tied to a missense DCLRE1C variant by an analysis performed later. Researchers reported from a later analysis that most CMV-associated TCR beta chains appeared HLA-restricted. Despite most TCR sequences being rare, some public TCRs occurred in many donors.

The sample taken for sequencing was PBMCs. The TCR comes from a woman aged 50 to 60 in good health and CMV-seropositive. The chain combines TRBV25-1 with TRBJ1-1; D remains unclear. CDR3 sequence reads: CASSWAANTEAFF. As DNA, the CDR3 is TGTGCCAGCAGTTGGGCCGCGAACACTGAAGCTTTCTTT.